Shown below are 7 T cell receptor beta chains from a single sample sequenced in a study of cytomegalovirus exposure and HLA in healthy donors. PCR used 60 Vbeta primers and 13 Jbeta primers. Produced via immunoSEQ multiplex PCR; TCRdb's table is partial and in-frame only. This table has fewer than 100,000 clones, roughly 75% appearing once. The material sequenced was PBMCs. The receptors come from a woman aged 55-70 years in good health and CMV-seronegative.

The V and J genes are TRBV29-1 and TRBJ2-1; 12 nucleotides align to TRBD2. With 4 bases clipped from V and 8 bases from J, the junction kept 6 bases outside the gene matches. CDR3 length equals 14 residues. Germline V gene lookup returns CDR1 SQVTM and CDR2 ANQGSEA. This CDR3 is CSVAASGGVDEQFF. Written as DNA, the CDR3 is TGCAGCGTTGCGGCTAGCGGGGGGGTGGATGAGCAGTTCTTC.

The chain is built from TRBV6-5 and TRBJ1-6; possible D gene TRBD1, 6 bases. CDR3 length: 16 amino acids. The germline CDR1 and CDR2 sequences are MNHEY and SVGAGI. V was cut by 2 bases and J by 4 bases, with 12 bases left in between. CDR3 protein: CASSYGQGLYNSPLHF. As DNA, the CDR3 is TGTGCCAGCAGTTACGGGCAGGGGTTATATAATTCACCCCTCCACTTT.

This clone has just a few counts. The J gene is TRBJ2-1, the V gene TRBV6-5; possibly TRBD2 for D (5 bases). V lost 2 bases and J 7 bases, leaving 9 bases between the germline ends. CDR1 is MNHEY, CDR2 SVGAGI, per germline. The CDR3 consists of 13 residues. Here the CDR3 reads CASSYSPGNEQFF. The CDR3 nucleotides are TGTGCCAGCAGTTACAGTCCGGGAAATGAGCAGTTCTTC.

This clone showed up just a few times. V gene TRBV14 combines with J gene TRBJ2-7, with 7 bases lining up with TRBD1. The CDR3 loop spans 15 amino acids. V shed 1 base and J 2 bases; nucleotides not matched to a gene: 5. The V gene's germline CDR1 is SGHDN and CDR2 FVKESK. CDR3 sequence reads: CASSQGGTVTYEQYF. Written as DNA, the CDR3 is TGTGCCAGCAGCCAAGGAGGGACAGTGACCTACGAGCAGTACTTC. The whole variable domain, remainder taken from reference TRBV14 and TRBJ2-7, is EAGVTQFPSHSVIEKGQTVTLRCDPISGHDNLYWYRRVMGKEIKFLLHFVKESKQDESGMPNNRFLAERTGGTYSTLKVQPAELEDSGVYFCASSQGGTVTYEQYFGPGTRLTVT.

The chain carries TRBV7-6 and TRBJ2-1; 8 nucleotides line up with TRBD2. CDR3 length: 11 residues. From germline, CDR1 is SGHVS and CDR2 FNYEAQ. V lost 9 bases and J lost 9; bases outside the gene matches: 4. Here the CDR3 DNA reads TGTGCCAGTACGGGAGGGGGTGAGCAGTTCTTC. Translated: CASTGGGEQFF.

The chain links TRBV6-1 to TRBJ2-5; D may be TRBD2 (6 bases). V lost 5 bases and J 3 bases, leaving 13 bases between the germline ends. The CDR3 contains 14 residues. CDR1 is MNHNS, CDR2 SASEGT, per germline. Written as DNA, the CDR3 is TGTGCCAGCAGTAACCCGGGACTGAAAGAGACCCAGTACTTC. Translating it yields CASSNPGLKETQYF.

This clone was seen more than once but under ten times. The chain carries TRBV25-1 and TRBJ2-7; D is uncertain. The length of the CDR3 is 14 residues. Germline V gene data show CDR1 as MGHDK and CDR2 as SYGVNS. Trimming stripped 3 bases from V and 0 bases from J, with 9 bases between. CDR3 nucleotides: TGTGCCAGCAGTGACTCGCGTTTCTCCTACGAGCAGTACTTC. Protein: CASSDSRFSYEQYF.